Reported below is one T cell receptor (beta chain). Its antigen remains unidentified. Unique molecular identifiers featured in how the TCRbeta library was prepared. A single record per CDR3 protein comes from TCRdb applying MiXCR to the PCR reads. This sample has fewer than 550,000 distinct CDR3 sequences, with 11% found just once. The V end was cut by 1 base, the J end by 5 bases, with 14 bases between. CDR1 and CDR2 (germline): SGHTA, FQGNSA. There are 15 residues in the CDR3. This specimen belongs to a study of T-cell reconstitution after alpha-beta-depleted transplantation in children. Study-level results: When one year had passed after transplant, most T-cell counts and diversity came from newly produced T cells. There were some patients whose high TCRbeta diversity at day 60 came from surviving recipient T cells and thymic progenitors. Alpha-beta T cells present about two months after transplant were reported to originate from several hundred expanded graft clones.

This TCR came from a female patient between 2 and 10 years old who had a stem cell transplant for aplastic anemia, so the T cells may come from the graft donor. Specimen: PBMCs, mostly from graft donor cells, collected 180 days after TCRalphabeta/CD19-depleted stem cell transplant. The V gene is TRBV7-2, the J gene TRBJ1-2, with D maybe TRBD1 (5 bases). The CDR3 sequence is CASSLEDRDGYGYTF. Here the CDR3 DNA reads TGTGCCAGCAGCTTAGAGGACCGGGACGGGTATGGCTACACCTTC.